Listed here are 27 T cell receptor beta chains from one sample, sequenced in a study of T cells in tumors after PD-1 blockade. Libraries were prepared by immunoSEQ multiplex PCR; TCRdb keeps only in-frame clonotypes and omits some of them. This sample carries about 59,000 clones, around four fifths of them seen once, and the ten largest clones take roughly 13%. The source material was PBMCs, sampled before anti-PD-1 treatment. These receptors were collected from a human donor with basal cell carcinoma.

The chain joins TRBV19 to TRBJ2-5; possible D gene TRBD1, 5 bases. The germline V gene encodes CDR1 LNHDA and CDR2 SQIVND (reference sequence). The CDR3 has 13 amino acids. The V end was cut by 1 base, the J end by 5 bases, with 8 bases between. The CDR3: CASSIGRGETQYF. The CDR3 DNA sequence: TGTGCCAGTAGTATAGGTAGGGGTGAGACCCAGTACTTC.

The chain employs TRBV30 and TRBJ2-7; D gene unclear. The ends were cut back, 0 bases at V and 5 bases at J, with 8 bases in the middle. CDR3 length equals 12 residues. Germline V gives CDR1 GTSNPN, CDR2 SVGIG (reference sequence). CDR3 nucleotide sequence: TGTGCCTGGAGTGTAGGGTTCGACGAGCAGTACTTC. Amino acid sequence: CAWSVGFDEQYF.

This chain joins TRBV11-3 and TRBJ1-1, with TRBD1 identical over 9 bases. This CDR3 comprises 16 residues. The germline CDR1 and CDR2 sequences are SGHNT and YENEEA. The trim removed 5 bases at V and 5 bases at J, leaving 12 bases unmatched. The CDR3 reads CASSPLGDRAGTEAFF. The CDR3 region has the DNA TGTGCCAGCAGCCCCTTGGGGGACAGGGCTGGAACTGAAGCTTTCTTT. Filled out from reference TRBV11-3 and TRBJ1-1, the complete variable domain reads EAGVVQSPRYKIIEKKQPVAFWCNPISGHNTLYWYLQNLGQGPELLIRYENEEAVDDSQLPKDRFSAERLKGVDSTLKIQPAELGDSAVYLCASSPLGDRAGTEAFFGQGTRLTVV.

The rearrangement joins TRBV19 to TRBJ1-5, with a tentative D call TRBD1 (6 bases). There are 15 residues in the CDR3. V dropped 6 bases and J dropped 2 bases, with 14 bases sitting between them. Germline CDR1 reads LNHDA; CDR2 reads SQIVND (reference sequence). CDR3 nucleotide sequence: TGTGCCAGTAGCCCAGACAGGAGGGGCAATCAGCCCCAGCATTTT. Protein sequence: CASSPDRRGNQPQHF.

This clone was found once. Additional DNA sequences in this sample encode the identical CDR3. This chain links TRBV9 with TRBJ1-4; no clear D. The CDR3 has 15 residues. Germline V lookup: CDR1 SGDLS, CDR2 YYNGEE. V shed 0 bases and J shed 1 base, with 7 bases lying between them. CDR3 amino acids: CASSVEGGTNEKLFF. Here the CDR3 DNA reads TGTGCCAGCAGCGTAGAGGGAGGAACTAATGAAAAACTGTTTTTT.

The rearrangement links TRBV19 to TRBJ2-3; perhaps TRBD1 as D (6 bases). Germline V gives CDR1 LNHDA, CDR2 SQIVND (reference sequence). The CDR3 runs to 13 residues. V was clipped by 8 bases and J by 4 bases, with 13 bases between them. CDR3 in amino acids: CASSGQGSDTQYF. The CDR3 DNA sequence: TGTGCCAGTTCGGGGCAGGGGTCAGATACGCAGTATTTT.

The chain links TRBV11-3 to TRBJ1-6; D is possibly TRBD1 (6 bases). V lost 2 bases to trimming and J lost 9 bases, with 14 bases between them. This CDR3 region has 15 residues. Germline assignment: CDR1 SGHNT and CDR2 YENEEA. The CDR3 nucleotides are TGTGCCAGCAGCTTATCACAGGGAGAGGGTTCACCCCTCCACTTT. The encoded protein is CASSLSQGEGSPLHF. Full variable domain (remainder filled in from reference TRBV11-3 and TRBJ1-6): EAGVVQSPRYKIIEKKQPVAFWCNPISGHNTLYWYLQNLGQGPELLIRYENEEAVDDSQLPKDRFSAERLKGVDSTLKIQPAELGDSAVYLCASSLSQGEGSPLHFGNGTRLTVT.

The chain carries TRBV14 and TRBJ1-3, with 9 nucleotides matching TRBD1. With V trimmed by 4 bases and J by 0 bases, 4 bases remained unmatched. This CDR3 spans 16 amino acids. The germline CDR1 and CDR2 sequences are SGHDN and FVKESK. CDR3 sequence: CASSRVTGGSGNTIYF. The CDR3 region has the DNA TGTGCCAGCAGCCGAGTGACAGGGGGCTCTGGAAACACCATATATTTT.

The chain is built from TRBV7-6 and TRBJ2-3, with TRBD2 matching over 12 bases. CDR3 length equals 16 residues. The trim removed 4 bases at V and 4 bases at J, leaving 6 bases unmatched. Germline V lookup: CDR1 SGHVS, CDR2 FNYEAQ. CDR3 sequence: CASSSGLAGMADTQYF. CDR3 in DNA: TGTGCCAGCAGCTCCGGACTAGCGGGGATGGCAGATACGCAGTATTTT. Full variable domain (outside the CDR3, taken from reference TRBV7-6 and TRBJ2-3): GAGVSQSPRYKVTKRGQDVALRCDPISGHVSLYWYRQALGQGPEFLTYFNYEAQQDKSGLPNDRFSAERPEGSISTLTIQRTEQRDSAMYRCASSSGLAGMADTQYFGPGTRLTVL.

The chain couples TRBV3-1 (or the pseudogene TRBV3-2) to TRBJ2-3; a possible D gene is TRBD1 (5 bases). The CDR3 has 14 amino acids. V shed 5 bases and J shed 4 bases, with 13 bases lying between them. Germline lookup yields CDR1 LGHDT and CDR2 YNNKEL (reference sequence). CDR3 nucleotides: TGTGCCAGCAGCGTCCAGGGCAGCGCAGATACGCAGTATTTT. Encoded protein: CASSVQGSADTQYF.

The chain links TRBV6-5 to TRBJ2-1; D is unclear. The germline V and J ends were trimmed by 0 bases and 8 bases, with 11 bases remaining between them. The CDR3 length is 14 residues. Germline CDR1 MNHEY, CDR2 SVGAGI. CDR3 coding DNA: TGTGCCAGCAGTTACTCCTCGGCCCGGGATGAGCAGTTCTTC. It translates to CASSYSSARDEQFF.

This clone was recorded once. The chain links TRBV19 to TRBJ2-2; D perhaps matches TRBD2 (6 bases). V lost 3 bases to trimming and J lost 3 bases, with 11 bases between them. CDR1 LNHDA and CDR2 SQIVND come from the germline V gene (reference sequence). CDR3 length equals 15 residues. This CDR3 reads CASSMIGGDTGELFF. Written as DNA, the CDR3 is TGTGCCAGTAGTATGATTGGAGGGGACACCGGGGAGCTGTTTTTT.

This chain links TRBV19 with TRBJ1-5; 8 nucleotides agree with TRBD1. The ends lost 3 bases at V and 7 bases at J; junction bases unmatched: 2. The CDR3 runs 13 residues. CDR1 and CDR2 (germline): LNHDA, SQIVND (reference sequence). DNA for the CDR3: TGTGCCAGTAGTATGGACAGGGAACAGCCCCAGCATTTT. Protein sequence: CASSMDREQPQHF.

The V and J genes are TRBV9 and TRBJ1-2; possibly TRBD1 for D (5 bases). CDR1 and CDR2 from the germline V gene are SGDLS and YYNGEE. The CDR3 loop spans 12 amino acids. V was pared by 5 bases and J by 6 bases, with 11 bases between. The CDR3 sequence is CASSQGSHGYTF. The CDR3, as DNA: TGTGCCAGCAGTCAGGGATCTCATGGCTACACCTTC.

The chain employs TRBV5-8 and TRBJ2-3; no clear D gene. CDR1 and CDR2 from the germline V gene are SGHTS and YDEGEE. Trimming removed 0 bases from V and 5 bases from J, with 13 bases in between. The CDR3 loop spans 15 amino acids. The CDR3 sequence: CASSLGLVMGDTQYF. The CDR3 nucleotides read TGTGCCAGCAGCTTGGGCCTAGTGATGGGAGATACGCAGTATTTT.

This sequence joins TRBV5-4 and TRBJ2-1; TRBD1 aligns across 7 bases. The germline V gene encodes CDR1 SGHNT and CDR2 YYREEE (reference sequence). The CDR3 runs 16 residues. J lost 3 bases, V lost 3 bases, and 9 bases had no gene match. The CDR3 reads CASSSRTGVNYNEQFF. The CDR3 DNA reads as TGTGCCAGCAGCTCCCGAACAGGGGTCAACTACAATGAGCAGTTCTTC. The full variable domain, in which reference TRBV5-4 and TRBJ2-1 provide the parts outside the CDR3, is ETGVTQSPTHLIKTRGQQVTLRCSSQSGHNTVSWYQQALGQGPQFIFQYYREEENGRGNFPPRFSGLQFPNYSSELNVNALELDDSALYLCASSSRTGVNYNEQFFGPGTRLTVL.

The rearrangement joins TRBV6-4 to TRBJ2-3, with 8 bases matching TRBD2. CDR1 and CDR2 from the germline V gene are MRHNA and SNTAGT. V trimming: 5 bases; J trimming: 0 bases; junction bases outside the gene matches: 7. This CDR3 spans 16 amino acids. The CDR3 DNA sequence: TGTGCCAGCAGTCAAGAGGCGGGGGGAAGCACAGATACGCAGTATTTT. Protein sequence: CASSQEAGGSTDTQYF.

The V call is TRBV9, the J call TRBJ1-1; 9 bases align to TRBD1. V trimming: 4 bases; J trimming: 3 bases; junction bases outside the gene matches: 13. CDR3 length: 17 residues. The germline CDR1 and CDR2 sequences are SGDLS and YYNGEE. In DNA form, the CDR3 reads TGTGCCAGCAGCCCACGCGACAGGGGGGGCGCAGACACTGAAGCTTTCTTT. Translated: CASSPRDRGGADTEAFF.

J is TRBJ1-1 and V is TRBV29-1; 11 nucleotides align to TRBD1. Looked up from germline, CDR1 is SQVTM and CDR2 is ANQGSEA. The CDR3 consists of 12 residues. The V gene end was trimmed by 3 bases and the J gene end by 6 bases; junction bases not matched to a gene: 0. The CDR3 protein is CSVEGQGAEAFF. CDR3 bases: TGCAGCGTTGAGGGACAGGGGGCTGAAGCTTTCTTT.

V usage is TRBV30 and J usage is TRBJ1-1, with TRBD1 as a possible D gene (5 bases). In germline, CDR1 is GTSNPN, CDR2 SVGIG (reference sequence). The CDR3 is made up of 12 amino acids. V lost 0 bases to trimming and J lost 7 bases, with 9 bases between them. The CDR3 region has the DNA TGTGCCTGGAGTGTAAACGGGGGTGAAGCTTTCTTT. Protein sequence: CAWSVNGGEAFF.

This clone was counted once. The V and J genes are TRBV6-1 and TRBJ1-2; D might be TRBD1 (5 bases). The CDR3 covers 15 residues. Germline V gives CDR1 MNHNS, CDR2 SASEGT. Between the trimmed V and J ends, which lost 0 bases and 0 bases, there was a span of 8 bases. The CDR3 loop reads CASSEARTTNYGYTF. In nucleotides, the CDR3 is TGTGCCAGCAGTGAAGCTAGGACAACTAACTATGGCTACACCTTC.

The chain carries TRBV3-1 (or the pseudogene TRBV3-2) and TRBJ1-1, with unresolved D. CDR1 is LGHDT, CDR2 YNNKEL, per germline (reference sequence). The CDR3 has 14 amino acids. V shed 4 bases and J shed 5 bases, with 14 bases lying between them. The CDR3 reads CASSLRTGRTEAFF. The CDR3 nucleotides are TGTGCCAGCAGCCTTAGGACCGGGCGGACTGAAGCTTTCTTT.

This chain joins TRBV6-6 and TRBJ1-3; TRBD1 is a possible D gene (5 bases). The CDR3 contains 15 residues. V lost 0 bases to trimming and J lost 10 bases, with 16 bases between them. Germline V CDR1 and CDR2: MNHNY, SVGAGI (reference sequence). CDR3 in amino acids: CASSYSSSVGGTIYF. The CDR3 DNA is TGTGCCAGCAGTTACTCGAGCAGCGTGGGGGGTACCATATATTTT.

V and J are TRBV9 and TRBJ2-1; 7 bases line up with TRBD1. Germline V lookup: CDR1 SGDLS, CDR2 YYNGEE. V lost 0 bases and J lost 5; bases outside the gene matches: 5. The CDR3 runs 15 residues. The DNA for the CDR3 is TGTGCCAGCAGCGTAGCAGGGACAGTGAACAATGAGCAGTTCTTC. Protein product: CASSVAGTVNNEQFF.

The chain carries TRBV6-5 and TRBJ1-2; D is possibly TRBD1 (6 bases). Germline CDR1 is MNHEY and CDR2 is SVGAGI. The V and J ends lost 5 bases and 5 bases respectively, with 15 bases between them. The CDR3 sequence is 14 residues long. DNA for the CDR3: TGTGCCAGCAGTAAGCGACAGGAGGGGTATGGCTACACCTTC. Its protein is CASSKRQEGYGYTF.

The chain couples TRBV5-1 to TRBJ1-6, with D uncertain. The germline V gene encodes CDR1 SGHRS and CDR2 YFSETQ. Trimming pared 2 bases from V and 7 bases from J, leaving 10 bases between. The CDR3 sequence is 14 residues long. CDR3 protein: CASSFDATNSPLHF. CDR3 DNA sequence: TGCGCCAGCAGCTTCGACGCAACAAATTCACCCCTCCACTTT.

The chain joins TRBV5-1 to TRBJ2-3; maybe TRBD2 (5 bases). V was pared by 4 bases and J by 0 bases, with 9 bases between. The germline V gene encodes CDR1 SGHRS and CDR2 YFSETQ. This CDR3 region has 14 residues. CDR3 loop: CASSDGISTDTQYF. CDR3 in DNA: TGCGCCAGCAGCGACGGGATTAGCACAGATACGCAGTATTTT.